This T cell receptor (beta chain) was profiled in a study of identical twins. The study's findings and limits: Conclusions leaned on cross-sectional statistical analysis and did not track the same donors over time.

The cDNA had a unique molecular identifier and a template-switch universal primer site. Each CDR3 protein gets one entry after TCRdb re-called the 5' RACE reads with MiXCR. The data contain more than 200,000 distinct CDR3 sequences, around 10% of them singletons. This clonotype was seen ten or more times. Its antigen remains unidentified. The sample was memory (CD45RO+) T cells sorted from blood. The TCR comes from a woman between 18 and 29 years old in good health.

The CDR3 reads CASSLRASSYEQYF. CDR3 in DNA: TGTGCCAGCAGCTTAAGAGCGAGCTCCTACGAGCAGTACTTC. This chain uses TRBV7-9 with TRBJ2-7; no clear D gene. Germline-derived CDR1 and CDR2 are SEHNR and FQNEAQ (reference sequence). The V end lost 2 bases, the J end lost 0 bases, and 8 bases lay between the germline ends. The CDR3 sequence is 14 residues long.